This is a list of T cell receptor beta chains from one sample in a study of OX40 agonist ivuxolimab in advanced cancers. Clones were sequenced by immunoSEQ multiplex PCR, and TCRdb holds only the in-frame ones, with some missing. The sample shows some 80,000 clones, about 93% of them seen only once. The sequences come from CD4+ or CD8+ T cells sorted from blood, collected in a trial of the OX40 agonist ivuxolimab. These receptors all stem from an adult with an advanced solid tumor such as melanoma, head and neck, liver or kidney cancer. CDR3s include the opening cysteine and the closing phenylalanine or tryptophan.

v_gene: TRBV29-1; j_gene: TRBJ2-7; CDR3aa: CSVDSSYEQYF
v_gene: TRBV28; j_gene: TRBJ2-1; CDR3aa: CASSLGLAGDRGYNEQFF
v_gene: TRBV19; j_gene: TRBJ1-4; CDR3aa: CASSIGQFGTNEKLFF
v_gene: TRBV7-9; j_gene: TRBJ1-3; CDR3aa: CASSLTTGESGNTIYF
v_gene: TRBV2; j_gene: TRBJ1-5; CDR3aa: CASSKDRDYSNQPQHF
v_gene: TRBV5-1; j_gene: TRBJ2-7; CDR3aa: CASSLGLTYEQYF
v_gene: TRBV18; j_gene: TRBJ2-7; CDR3aa: CASSPDQGAPSYEQYF
v_gene: TRBV2; j_gene: TRBJ2-5; CDR3aa: CASSDEDGTVSVETQYF
v_gene: TRBV5-5; j_gene: TRBJ2-7; CDR3aa: CASNVDRVHHEQYF
v_gene: TRBV9; j_gene: TRBJ2-2; CDR3aa: CASSAGTGGTGELFF
v_gene: TRBV6-4; j_gene: TRBJ1-1; CDR3aa: CASSDDTDTEAFF
v_gene: TRBV29-1; j_gene: TRBJ2-3; CDR3aa: CSVDRDAGTDTQYF
v_gene: TRBV19; j_gene: TRBJ1-3; CDR3aa: CASRQGRNTIYF
v_gene: TRBV9; j_gene: TRBJ2-1; CDR3aa: CASSVSRDRASISYNEQFF
v_gene: TRBV28; j_gene: TRBJ1-1; CDR3aa: CASSSQTGGSSRTEAFF
v_gene: TRBV7-2; j_gene: TRBJ1-5; CDR3aa: CASSSGTGVQPQHF
v_gene: TRBV9; j_gene: TRBJ2-5; CDR3aa: CASSDPGTGLLETQYF
v_gene: TRBV6-4; j_gene: TRBJ1-1; CDR3aa: CASSETGSNTEAFF
v_gene: TRBV15; j_gene: TRBJ1-5; CDR3aa: CATSRDSVDQPQHF
v_gene: TRBV19; j_gene: TRBJ2-7; CDR3aa: CASSLLLGYEQYF
v_gene: TRBV4-3; j_gene: -; CDR3aa: CASSQVTGTGAYEQYF
v_gene: TRBV4-3; j_gene: TRBJ2-2; CDR3aa: CASSQDAGGGVGELFF
v_gene: TRBV10-3; j_gene: TRBJ2-3; CDR3aa: CAISEAGQVITDTQYF
v_gene: TRBV9; j_gene: TRBJ2-1; CDR3aa: CASSSPWGGSYNEQFF
v_gene: TRBV9; j_gene: TRBJ2-2; CDR3aa: CASSPIVHSGVAVPGELFF
v_gene: TRBV7-9; j_gene: TRBJ2-1; CDR3aa: CASSLGASGGDSEQFF
v_gene: TRBV6-5; j_gene: TRBJ2-5; CDR3aa: CASSPEYQETQYF
v_gene: TRBV2; j_gene: TRBJ2-1; CDR3aa: CASRGTSGRLVEQFF
v_gene: TRBV2; j_gene: TRBJ1-4; CDR3aa: CASLPGGANEKLFF
v_gene: TRBV6-5; j_gene: TRBJ2-7; CDR3aa: CASSLGGFDEQYF
v_gene: TRBV25-1; j_gene: TRBJ2-7; CDR3aa: CASSPRGSGDYEQYF
v_gene: TRBV5-1; j_gene: TRBJ2-7; CDR3aa: CASRSGTGFREQYF
v_gene: TRBV4-1; j_gene: TRBJ1-1; CDR3aa: CASSHQQGADTEAFF
v_gene: TRBV7-8; j_gene: TRBJ2-1; CDR3aa: CASSEPGLASLRRNEQFF
v_gene: TRBV7-8; j_gene: TRBJ2-7; CDR3aa: CASSLRGLAVSYEQYF
v_gene: TRBV28; j_gene: TRBJ2-5; CDR3aa: CASNTRDWKYF
v_gene: TRBV13; j_gene: TRBJ2-7; CDR3aa: CASSLGSGTGGYEQYF
v_gene: TRBV7-9; j_gene: TRBJ2-3; CDR3aa: CASSLVSTGTQYF
v_gene: TRBV15; j_gene: TRBJ2-7; CDR3aa: CATSRAFGGGEQYF
v_gene: TRBV27; j_gene: TRBJ2-7; CDR3aa: CASSHPLQAGEQYF
v_gene: TRBV28; j_gene: TRBJ2-1; CDR3aa: CASSLRGQDRDLYNEQFF
v_gene: TRBV6-1; j_gene: TRBJ2-7; CDR3aa: CASSENRGQYF
v_gene: TRBV4-1; j_gene: TRBJ1-1; CDR3aa: CASSLRGNTEAFF
v_gene: TRBV5-6; j_gene: TRBJ2-7; CDR3aa: CASSLGQGAGYEQYF
v_gene: TRBV10-3; j_gene: TRBJ2-2; CDR3aa: CAISVGAINTGELFF
v_gene: TRBV7-9; j_gene: TRBJ1-1; CDR3aa: CASSFGGRSTEAFF
v_gene: TRBV4-2; j_gene: TRBJ2-4; CDR3aa: CASSQDNLGSRSKNIQYF
v_gene: TRBV7-2; j_gene: TRBJ2-1; CDR3aa: CASSIQGVEQFF
v_gene: TRBV28; j_gene: TRBJ1-4; CDR3aa: CASSQGVTNEKLFF
v_gene: TRBV20-1; j_gene: TRBJ2-7; CDR3aa: CSVPFSYEQYF
v_gene: TRBV14; j_gene: TRBJ1-2; CDR3aa: CASSQGTGAYGYTF
v_gene: TRBV11-2; j_gene: TRBJ1-3; CDR3aa: CASSPILGAGNTIYF
v_gene: TRBV7-2; j_gene: TRBJ2-1; CDR3aa: CASSQGDEQFF